The next 2 T cell receptor beta chains were all read from a single sample in a study of T-cell reconstitution after alpha-beta-depleted transplantation in children. The TCRbeta library incorporated unique molecular identifiers. One entry per CDR3 protein, called by TCRdb with MiXCR from the PCR reads. The table records more than 400,000 distinct CDR3 sequences, about 45% of them present only once. Source: PBMCs, taken before TCRalphabeta/CD19-depleted stem cell transplant. These receptors were collected from a girl aged 2 to 9 with aplastic anemia, due to receive a stem cell transplant.

This clonotype has a count of ten or more. CDR3 nucleotides: TGCGCCAGCAGCGTACTAGCGGACCCTCGTACAGATACGCAGTATTTT. Translated: CASSVLADPRTDTQYF. The chain couples TRBV5-1 to TRBJ2-3; 8 nucleotides match TRBD2. CDR1 SGHRS and CDR2 YFSETQ come from the germline V gene. After removal of 4 bases from V and 3 bases from J, the junction contained 10 bases not matched to a gene. The CDR3 is made up of 16 amino acids.

CDR3 loop: CAISESGPMTGELFF. The CDR3 DNA reads TGTGCCATCAGTGAGTCCGGACCCATGACCGGGGAGCTGTTTTTT. The chain has TRBV10-3 and TRBJ2-2, with D unresolved. The CDR3 consists of 15 residues. Trimming removed 0 bases at V and 5 bases at J, with 10 bases between. CDR1 is ENHRY, CDR2 SYGVKD, per germline.